This entry concerns a single TCR beta chain. The sample originates from a study of cytomegalovirus exposure and HLA in healthy donors. Study-level background: HLA-typed donors were the source of approximately 85 million unique TCRs held in an early data release.

Germline loops: CDR1 SGHAT, CDR2 FQDESV (reference sequence). The CDR3 consists of 16 residues. Deletions cut 6 bases from V and 2 bases from J, with 19 bases between. This PCR relied on a set of 60 Vbeta primers and 13 Jbeta primers. TCRdb's copy holds only in-frame clones and misses some; the assay was immunoSEQ multiplex PCR. The sample gives over 150,000 clones, 78% of which show up once; 13% is in the top ten. This clonotype originated in a woman between 45 and 60 years old in good health and CMV-seropositive. The sample taken for sequencing was PBMCs. V usage is TRBV11-1 and J usage is TRBJ2-5, with D maybe TRBD1 (6 bases). Here the CDR3 reads CASSQGWGRGQETQYF. In nucleotides, the CDR3 is TGTGCCAGCAGTCAAGGCTGGGGGCGCGGTCAAGAGACCCAGTACTTC.